One sample yielded the 28 T cell receptor beta chains listed below, sequenced in a study of cytomegalovirus exposure and HLA in healthy donors. Primers for the PCR totalled 60 Vbeta and 13 Jbeta. Only in-frame clones appear in the TCRdb table, and some are missing; sequencing was by immunoSEQ multiplex PCR. The sample carries about 140,000 clones, around 78% recorded once. Sequencing used PBMCs. These receptors were taken from a young woman in good health and CMV-seropositive.

V usage is TRBV9 and J usage is TRBJ2-7; TRBD1 matches 11 bases. V dropped 2 bases and J dropped 4; count of bases not matched to a gene: 2. The CDR3 consists of 14 residues. Germline V CDR1 and CDR2: SGDLS, YYNGEE. The CDR3 region has the DNA TGTGCCAGCAGCGTCGGACAGGGGGCATACGAGCAGTACTTC. Its protein is CASSVGQGAYEQYF.

The chain is built from TRBV7-8 and TRBJ1-3; the match to TRBD1 covers 7 bases. Germline values: CDR1 SGHVS, CDR2 FQNEAQ. This CDR3 region has 14 residues. V gave up 4 bases and J gave up 7 bases; unmatched junction bases: 7. The DNA for the CDR3 is TGTGCCAGCAGCTGGGACAGATCTGCCAACACCATATATTTT. It specifies CASSWDRSANTIYF.

The chain is built from TRBV19 and TRBJ2-6, with 10 positions matching TRBD1. Germline CDR1 LNHDA, CDR2 SQIVND (reference sequence). The CDR3 has 18 residues. V trimming: 3 bases; J trimming: 7 bases; junction bases outside the gene matches: 12. This CDR3 is CASSIPRDRGSGANVLTF. CDR3 coding DNA: TGTGCCAGTAGTATTCCCCGGGACAGGGGAAGCGGCGCCAACGTCCTGACTTTC.

This sequence joins TRBV4-3 and TRBJ1-1; a possible D gene is TRBD1 (5 bases). The CDR3 totals 13 residues. Germline lookup yields CDR1 LGHNA and CDR2 YSLEER. V lost 4 bases and J lost 7, with 13 bases in between. The CDR3 here is CASSRGLGGEAFF. As DNA, the CDR3 is TGCGCCAGCAGCCGAGGGTTGGGGGGTGAAGCTTTCTTT.

V gene TRBV28 combines with J gene TRBJ1-5; D might be TRBD1 (6 bases). V was pared by 5 bases and J by 1 base, with 12 bases between. The CDR3 runs to 15 residues. CDR1 MDHEN and CDR2 SYDVKM come from the germline V gene. The CDR3 loop reads CASSLGGGSNQPQHF. CDR3 in DNA: TGTGCCAGCAGTCTGGGAGGGGGAAGCAATCAGCCCCAGCATTTT.

Only one count was recorded for this clone. This chain connects TRBV7-2 to TRBJ2-3, with 8 nucleotides matching TRBD2. Trimming cost V 5 bases and J 0 bases; bases outside gene matches: 13. Per the germline V gene, CDR1 is SGHTA and CDR2 is FQGNSA. The CDR3 is 18 amino acids. This CDR3 is CASSLFGSGVPSTDTQYF. DNA for the CDR3: TGTGCCAGCAGCCTTTTTGGTAGCGGGGTACCTAGCACAGATACGCAGTATTTT.

The rearrangement links TRBV4-3 to TRBJ2-1, with a possible D match to TRBD1 (6 bases). This CDR3 comprises 14 residues. Trimming took off 1 base at V and 4 bases at J, with 8 bases between the two ends. Germline-derived CDR1 and CDR2 are LGHNA and YSLEER. The CDR3 region has the DNA TGCGCCAGCAGCCAAGCGGACAGTTACAATGAGCAGTTCTTC. Translation: CASSQADSYNEQFF.

The J gene is TRBJ1-2, the V gene TRBV7-9; D possibly corresponds to TRBD1 (6 bases). The CDR3 is made up of 16 amino acids. Between the trimmed V and J ends, which lost 5 bases and 4 bases, there was a span of 20 bases. CDR1 and CDR2 from the germline V gene are SEHNR and FQNEAQ (reference sequence). In DNA form, the CDR3 reads TGTGCCAGCAGCACTTCCGGGACAACTTTTTCCTATGGCTACACCTTC. It translates to CASSTSGTTFSYGYTF.

The chain is built from TRBV4-1 and TRBJ2-7; possible D gene TRBD2, 6 bases. The CDR3 is 15 residues long. V lost 4 bases to trimming and J lost 6 bases, with 19 bases between them. The germline CDR1 and CDR2 sequences are MGHRA and YSYEKL. The CDR3 region has the DNA TGCGCCAGCAGCCTAGAAACGGGACTCCTTGCCGAGCAGTACTTC. It encodes CASSLETGLLAEQYF.

The chain combines TRBV7-8 with TRBJ2-4; a weak D match, TRBD2 (7 bases). The germline V gene encodes CDR1 SGHVS and CDR2 FQNEAQ. V was cut by 1 base and J by 0 bases, with 19 bases left in between. The CDR3 consists of 19 residues. CDR3: CASSLVRGAGDLAKNIQYF. CDR3 nucleotides: TGTGCCAGCAGCTTAGTACGGGGGGCCGGCGACTTAGCCAAAAACATTCAGTACTTC. Filled out from reference TRBV7-8 and TRBJ2-4, the complete variable domain reads GAGVSQSPRYKVAKRGQDVALRCDPISGHVSLFWYQQALGQGPEFLTYFQNEAQLDKSGLPSDRFFAERPEGSVSTLKIQRTQQEDSAVYLCASSLVRGAGDLAKNIQYFGAGTRLSVL.

This rearrangement joins TRBV5-5 to TRBJ2-7; tentative D call: TRBD1 (5 bases). Germline CDR1 and CDR2: SGHKS and YYEKEE (reference sequence). Trimming stripped 4 bases from V and 0 bases from J, with 11 bases between. This CDR3 is 14 amino acids long. CDR3 sequence reads: CASSVGASSYEQYF. The CDR3 region has the DNA TGTGCCAGCAGCGTAGGGGCCTCCTCCTACGAGCAGTACTTC.

CDR3 region: CASSSGTGGTGANVLTF. The CDR3 nucleotides are TGTGCCAGCAGCTCTGGGACAGGAGGAACTGGGGCCAACGTCCTGACTTTC. This chain links TRBV5-4 with TRBJ2-6, with TRBD1 identical over 8 bases. Germline CDR1 reads SGHNT; CDR2 reads YYREEE (reference sequence). The CDR3 has 17 residues. Trimming took 3 bases from V and 2 from J; bases not matched to a gene: 7.

As concerns this clone: Germline and junction disagree at one end, which may indicate a read error. The chain combines TRBV7-9 with TRBJ1-1; D is ambiguous. Germline CDR1 is SEHNR and CDR2 is FQNEAQ (reference sequence). The CDR3 totals 16 residues. CDR3 in amino acids: CSSSPRSDPGNTEAFF. CDR3 bases: TGTTCCAGCAGCCCCAGATCGGATCCGGGGAACACTGAAGCTTTCTTT.

The J gene is TRBJ2-7, the V gene TRBV29-1; D remains ambiguous. The length of the CDR3 is 13 residues. The germline gives CDR1 SQVTM, CDR2 ANQGSEA. Between the trimmed V and J ends, which lost 5 bases and 1 base, there was a span of 12 bases. CDR3 DNA: TGCAGCGTTCAGGAAAGGCTATCCTACGAGCAGTACTTC. Translation gives CSVQERLSYEQYF.

This rearrangement joins TRBV28 to TRBJ2-7, with TRBD1 identical over 7 bases. V shed 8 bases and J 4 bases; nucleotides not matched to a gene: 11. The CDR3 runs 14 residues. Germline lookup yields CDR1 MDHEN and CDR2 SYDVKM. The chain's CDR3 is CASAPGTATYEQYF. CDR3 nucleotide sequence: TGTGCCAGCGCCCCCGGGACAGCTACTTACGAGCAGTACTTC.

The CDR3 loop is CASSSGENNQPQHF. For the CDR3, the DNA is TGTGCCAGCAGCTCAGGGGAGAACAATCAGCCCCAGCATTTT. V and J are TRBV5-5 and TRBJ1-5; possible D gene TRBD1, 6 bases. This CDR3 is 14 amino acids long. Trimming removed 3 bases at V and 3 bases at J, with 10 bases between. Per the germline V gene, CDR1 is SGHKS and CDR2 is YYEKEE (reference sequence). The whole variable domain, filled in from reference TRBV5-5 and TRBJ1-5, reads DAGVTQSPTHLIKTRGQQVTLRCSPISGHKSVSWYQQVLGQGPQFIFQYYEKEERGRGNFPDRFSARQFPNYSSELNVNALLLGDSALYLCASSSGENNQPQHFGDGTRLSIL.

The genes are TRBV9 and TRBJ1-1, with D uncertain. CDR3 length: 15 residues. V was shortened by 4 bases and J by 0 bases, with 13 bases between the two germline ends. In germline, CDR1 is SGDLS, CDR2 YYNGEE. The CDR3 sequence is CASSPGERMNTEAFF. The CDR3 bases are TGTGCCAGCAGCCCCGGGGAAAGGATGAACACTGAAGCTTTCTTT.

This chain connects TRBV6-6 to TRBJ1-2; possible D gene TRBD1, 5 bases. Germline V gives CDR1 MNHNY, CDR2 SVGAGI (reference sequence). V dropped 0 bases and J dropped 7 bases, with 12 bases sitting between them. The CDR3 has 14 amino acids. The CDR3 bases are TGTGCCAGCAGTTACTCGCAGGACAATTCTGGCTACACCTTC. Encoded protein: CASSYSQDNSGYTF.

The chain combines TRBV29-1 with TRBJ2-3, with TRBD1 matching over 10 bases. V lost 8 bases, J lost 0 bases, and 8 bases stayed unmatched. The length of the CDR3 is 15 residues. The germline gives CDR1 SQVTM, CDR2 ANQGSEA. DNA of the CDR3: TGCAGCCTTGCAGGGACAGGGGCTAGCACAGATACGCAGTATTTT. Translating it yields CSLAGTGASTDTQYF.

The chain employs TRBV2 and TRBJ1-6, with TRBD1 matching 9 bases. CDR1 and CDR2 (germline): SNHLY, FYNNEI. This CDR3 region has 14 residues. V lost 7 bases and J lost 7; bases outside the gene matches: 5. This CDR3 reads CASNRDRGNSPLHF. CDR3 bases: TGTGCCAGCAACCGAGACAGGGGGAATTCACCCCTCCACTTT.

This clone was recorded a few times. The chain couples TRBV7-9 to TRBJ2-7; D unresolved. CDR3 length: 14 amino acids. V lost 3 bases, J lost 0 bases, and 9 bases lay in between. The germline V gene has CDR1 SEHNR and CDR2 FQNEAQ (reference sequence). The CDR3 spells CASSLASSSYEQYF. The CDR3, as DNA: TGTGCCAGCAGCTTGGCATCAAGCTCCTACGAGCAGTACTTC.

V gene TRBV7-9 combines with J gene TRBJ2-5, with 13 bases fitting TRBD2. Germline V gene sequence: CDR1 SEHNR, CDR2 FQNEAQ (reference sequence). This CDR3 has 18 amino acids. The V and J ends lost 4 bases and 5 bases, in that order; junction bases with no gene match: 13. CDR3 sequence (DNA): TGTGCCAGCAGCTCCTGGGGACTAGCGGGGACTGGCCGGGAGACCCAGTACTTC. The encoded protein is CASSSWGLAGTGRETQYF.

The rearrangement uses TRBV13 and TRBJ1-1; TRBD1 might be the D (5 bases). CDR1 and CDR2 from the germline V gene are PRHDT and FYEKMQ (reference sequence). The CDR3 extends over 16 amino acids. Trimming took 5 bases from V and 4 from J, leaving 20 bases between them. DNA for the CDR3: TGTGCCAGCAGCCCTCCCCGATGGGGCGAGATCACTGAAGCTTTCTTT. This encodes CASSPPRWGEITEAFF.

In this sample, this clone turned up a few times. The chain joins TRBV4-3 to TRBJ2-1, with 8 bases identical to TRBD2. CDR3 size: 16 residues. Germline CDR1 is LGHNA and CDR2 is YSLEER. V dropped 0 bases and J dropped 4; count of bases not matched to a gene: 5. The CDR3 loop reads CASSQDPGLGYNEQFF. DNA for the CDR3: TGCGCCAGCAGCCAAGATCCGGGACTAGGGTACAATGAGCAGTTCTTC.

This sequence joins TRBV30 and TRBJ1-5; TRBD1 aligns across 9 bases. The CDR3 is 14 amino acids. V dropped 2 bases and J dropped 7; count of bases not matched to a gene: 6. Germline-derived CDR1 and CDR2 are GTSNPN and SVGIG (reference sequence). Here the CDR3 reads CAWSRGQGEQPQHF. In DNA, the CDR3 is TGTGCCTGGAGTCGGGGACAGGGTGAGCAGCCCCAGCATTTT.

The J gene is TRBJ1-1, the V gene TRBV29-1; 9 bases are a match to TRBD1. The J segment lost 0 bases and the V segment lost 4 bases, leaving 6 bases of the junction unmatched. CDR3 length: 15 residues. Germline lookup yields CDR1 SQVTM and CDR2 ANQGSEA. CDR3: CSVGSGTGMNTEAFF. CDR3 DNA: TGCAGCGTTGGATCCGGGACAGGGATGAACACTGAAGCTTTCTTT.

The chain uses TRBV28 and TRBJ2-7; D is possibly TRBD1 (7 bases). This CDR3 spans 14 amino acids. Trimming removed 7 bases from V and 1 base from J, with 14 bases in between. The germline V gene has CDR1 MDHEN and CDR2 SYDVKM. In DNA form, the CDR3 reads TGTGCCAGCAATCCCCAGGGGGGTTCCTACGAGCAGTACTTC. Protein product: CASNPQGGSYEQYF. The whole variable domain, filled in from reference TRBV28 and TRBJ2-7, reads DVKVTQSSRYLVKRTGEKVFLECVQDMDHENMFWYRQDPGLGLRLIYFSYDVKMKEKGDIPEGYSVSREKKERFSLILESASTNQTSMYLCASNPQGGSYEQYFGPGTRLTVT.

The rearrangement links TRBV6-6 to TRBJ2-7; maybe TRBD2 (5 bases). Trimming removed 7 bases from V and 3 bases from J, with 19 bases in between. This CDR3 has 15 residues. In germline, CDR1 is MNHNY, CDR2 SVGAGI (reference sequence). Written as DNA, the CDR3 is TGTGCCAGCAACCCCCAGGCGGGTTTCGGCTACGAGCAGTACTTC. As protein: CASNPQAGFGYEQYF.